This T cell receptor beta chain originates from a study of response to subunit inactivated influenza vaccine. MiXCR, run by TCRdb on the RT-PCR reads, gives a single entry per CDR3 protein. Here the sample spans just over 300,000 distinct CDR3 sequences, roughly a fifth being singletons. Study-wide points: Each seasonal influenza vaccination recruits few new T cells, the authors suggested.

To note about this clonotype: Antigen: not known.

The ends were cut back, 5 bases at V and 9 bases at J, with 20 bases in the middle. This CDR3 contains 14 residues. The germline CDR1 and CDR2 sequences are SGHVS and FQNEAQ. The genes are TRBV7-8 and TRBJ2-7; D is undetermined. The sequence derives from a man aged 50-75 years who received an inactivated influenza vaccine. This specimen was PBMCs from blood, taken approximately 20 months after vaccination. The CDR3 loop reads CASSPPIKWVGQYF. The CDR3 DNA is TGTGCCAGCAGCCCCCCCATTAAGTGGGTGGGGCAGTACTTC.